A single sample is the source of the 6 T cell receptor beta chains below, sequenced in a study of blood T cell repertoires in COVID-19. The data were produced by immunoSEQ multiplex PCR, yet TCRdb's version contains in-frame clones alone and is incomplete. The sample lists roughly 260,000 clones, 80% to 95% seen once, with 2.6% in the top ten. The sequenced sample was peripheral blood. The receptors derive from a person aged 18 to 29 with COVID-19, enrolled during active disease.

The V and J genes are TRBV3-1 (or the pseudogene TRBV3-2) and TRBJ2-6, with D perhaps matching TRBD2 (5 bases). V was clipped by 8 bases and J by 0 bases, with 11 bases between them. The CDR3 spans 15 residues. The germline CDR1 and CDR2 sequences are LGHDT and YNNKEL (reference sequence). The CDR3 bases are TGTGCCAGCGACGACGCGGGCTCTGGGGCCAACGTCCTGACTTTC. Protein product: CASDDAGSGANVLTF.

This chain uses TRBV25-1 with TRBJ2-1; 9 nucleotides line up with TRBD2. The CDR3 is made up of 12 amino acids. Trimming took 7 bases from V and 10 from J; bases not matched to a gene: 5. Germline-derived CDR1 and CDR2 are MGHDK and SYGVNS. CDR3 residues: CASTPSGEEQFF. The DNA of the CDR3 is TGTGCCAGCACTCCTAGCGGGGAGGAGCAGTTCTTC.

The rearrangement links TRBV29-1 to TRBJ2-1; D is unclear. Trimming cost V 6 bases and J 5 bases, with 5 bases left between them. This CDR3 has 10 amino acids. In germline, CDR1 is SQVTM, CDR2 ANQGSEA. The chain's CDR3 is CSVRDNEQFF. CDR3 in DNA: TGCAGCGTCCGGGACAATGAGCAGTTCTTC.

This chain connects TRBV28 to TRBJ1-5, with D unclear. V was shortened by 7 bases and J by 7 bases, with 8 bases between the two germline ends. The CDR3 totals 11 residues. Per the germline V gene, CDR1 is MDHEN and CDR2 is SYDVKM. CDR3 in DNA: TGTGCCAGCACCGGCGGACAGCCCCAGCATTTT. This translates into CASTGGQPQHF.

This chain links TRBV28 with TRBJ2-3, with 9 bases identical to TRBD1. The germline V gene encodes CDR1 MDHEN and CDR2 SYDVKM. This CDR3 contains 16 residues. Trimming removed 5 bases from V and 1 base from J; junction bases left unmatched: 7. The CDR3: CASSPTGGWGTDTQYF. The CDR3, as DNA: TGTGCCAGCAGTCCTACAGGGGGCTGGGGCACAGATACGCAGTATTTT.

CDR3 in amino acids: CASSLPRDRGTGELFF. In DNA, the CDR3 is TGTGCCAGCAGCCTACCCCGGGACAGGGGCACCGGGGAGCTGTTTTTT. The genes are TRBV9 and TRBJ2-2, with 10 bases aligning to TRBD1. From germline, CDR1 is SGDLS and CDR2 YYNGEE. CDR3 length: 16 residues. V lost 4 bases and J lost 4; bases outside the gene matches: 7.